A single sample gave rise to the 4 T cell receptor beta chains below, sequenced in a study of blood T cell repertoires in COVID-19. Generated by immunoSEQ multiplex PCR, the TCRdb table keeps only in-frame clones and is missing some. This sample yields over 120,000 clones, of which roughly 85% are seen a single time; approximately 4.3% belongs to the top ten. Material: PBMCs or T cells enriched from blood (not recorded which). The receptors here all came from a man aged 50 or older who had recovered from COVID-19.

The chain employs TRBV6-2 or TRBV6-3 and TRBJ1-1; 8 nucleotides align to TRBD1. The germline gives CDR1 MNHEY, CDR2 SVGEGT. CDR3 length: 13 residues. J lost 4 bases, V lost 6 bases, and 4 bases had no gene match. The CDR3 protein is CASSTGTGTEAFF. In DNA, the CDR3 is TGTGCCAGCAGCACCGGGACAGGCACTGAAGCTTTCTTT.

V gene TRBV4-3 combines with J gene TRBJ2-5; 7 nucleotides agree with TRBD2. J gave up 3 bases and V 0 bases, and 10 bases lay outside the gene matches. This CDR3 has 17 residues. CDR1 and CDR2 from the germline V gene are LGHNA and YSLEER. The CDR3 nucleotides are TGCGCCAGCAGCCAAGAGCGTGGCGGGAGTGGGGAAGAGACCCAGTACTTC. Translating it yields CASSQERGGSGEETQYF.

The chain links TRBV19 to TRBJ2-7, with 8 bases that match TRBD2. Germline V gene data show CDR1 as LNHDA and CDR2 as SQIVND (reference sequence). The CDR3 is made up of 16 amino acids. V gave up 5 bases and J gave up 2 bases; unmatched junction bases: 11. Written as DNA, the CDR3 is TGTGCCAGTAGTGTAACACTTCAGCGGGGGACCTACGAGCAGTACTTC. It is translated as CASSVTLQRGTYEQYF. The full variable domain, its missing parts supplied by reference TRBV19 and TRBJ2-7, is DGGITQSPKYLFRKEGQNVTLSCEQNLNHDAMYWYRQDPGQGLRLIYYSQIVNDFQKGDIAEGYSVSREKKESFPLTVTSAQKNPTAFYLCASSVTLQRGTYEQYFGPGTRLTVT.

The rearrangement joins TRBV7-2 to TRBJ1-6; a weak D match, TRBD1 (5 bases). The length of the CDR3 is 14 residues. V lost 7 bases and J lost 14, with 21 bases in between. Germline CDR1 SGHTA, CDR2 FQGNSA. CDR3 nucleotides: TGTGCCAGCAAATCGGGGGGGGACCCGGGATCCCTCCACTTT. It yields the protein CASKSGGDPGSLHF.